This T cell receptor (beta chain) was sequenced in a study of T cell repertoires in cytomegalovirus infection. Study context: Indicated by public TCR beta signatures were CMV infection and matching HLA type.

This clonotype appeared many times. CDR3 length equals 16 residues. J gave up 4 bases and V 1 base, and 6 bases lay outside the gene matches. Germline lookup yields CDR1 SGHTA and CDR2 FQGNSA. From the reads, TCRdb called clonotypes with MiXCR, one entry per CDR3 protein. The sample records a few hundred thousand distinct CDR3 sequences, less than 30% being singletons. The genes are TRBV7-2 and TRBJ2-7, with 11 bases fitting TRBD2. Sequenced input: PBMCs. This clonotype originated in a human donor in good health (CMV status not recorded). Some clones in this sample may be carry-over from other donors' samples. Written as DNA, the CDR3 is TGTGCCAGCAGCTTAGTAACTAGCGGGAGAGGGTACGAGCAGTACTTC. This gives the protein CASSLVTSGRGYEQYF.